The next 5 T cell receptor beta chains were all read from a single sample in a study of CD8+ T cells in alopecia areata. Sequencing relied on a cDNA template that was reverse transcribed from extracted RNA. Only in-frame clones appear in the TCRdb table, and some are missing; sequencing was by immunoSEQ multiplex PCR. The table shows about 150,000 clones, with around 50% occurring only once. The sample in question was CD8+ T cells sorted from blood, obtained at week 0. The origin of the receptors is a human donor with alopecia areata.

The chain is built from TRBV4-1 and TRBJ2-2; D possibly uses TRBD1 or TRBD2 (5 bases each). V dropped 0 bases and J dropped 6 bases, with 11 bases sitting between them. Germline CDR1 and CDR2: MGHRA and YSYEKL. CDR3 length: 15 amino acids. The chain's CDR3 is CASSQDGTAPGELFF. In nucleotides, the CDR3 is TGCGCCAGCAGCCAAGACGGGACCGCGCCCGGGGAGCTGTTTTTT.

The chain couples TRBV15 to TRBJ1-5, with D hard to call. The CDR3 sequence is 14 residues long. The germline gives CDR1 LNHNV, CDR2 YYDKDF (reference sequence). Trimming removed 0 bases from V and 5 bases from J, with 8 bases in between. The CDR3 loop reads CATSRDEGDQPQHF. CDR3 coding DNA: TGTGCCACCAGCAGAGATGAGGGAGATCAGCCCCAGCATTTT. Filled out from reference TRBV15 and TRBJ1-5, the complete variable domain reads DAMVIQNPRYQVTQFGKPVTLSCSQTLNHNVMYWYQQKSSQAPKLLFHYYDKDFNNEADTPDNFQSRRPNTSFCFLDIRSPGLGDTAMYLCATSRDEGDQPQHFGDGTRLSIL.

This clone was seen once. The rearrangement uses TRBV5-1 and TRBJ2-7; 8 nucleotides agree with TRBD1. Per the germline V gene, CDR1 is SGHRS and CDR2 is YFSETQ. After removal of 0 bases from V and 5 bases from J, the junction contained 7 bases not matched to a gene. The CDR3 sequence is 15 residues long. CDR3 amino acids: CASSLAFSDRDEQYF. The CDR3 nucleotides read TGCGCCAGCAGCTTGGCATTCTCGGACAGGGACGAGCAGTACTTC.

The chain links TRBV7-9 to TRBJ2-5; D possibly corresponds to TRBD2 (6 bases). CDR3 length equals 14 residues. Looked up from germline, CDR1 is SEHNR and CDR2 is FQNEAQ (reference sequence). V was clipped by 2 bases and J by 5 bases, with 12 bases between them. The CDR3 spells CASSLMGGWETQYF. CDR3 in DNA: TGTGCCAGCAGCTTAATGGGGGGATGGGAGACCCAGTACTTC.

This clone was counted between two and nine times. This chain uses TRBV7-9 with TRBJ2-7, with D perhaps TRBD1 (5 bases). V was cut by 1 base and J by 6 bases, with 10 bases left in between. Germline lookup yields CDR1 SEHNR and CDR2 FQNEAQ (reference sequence). The CDR3 has 13 amino acids. CDR3 in DNA: TGTGCCAGCAGCTTAGGGGCAGGGATCGAGCAGTACTTC. This encodes CASSLGAGIEQYF.